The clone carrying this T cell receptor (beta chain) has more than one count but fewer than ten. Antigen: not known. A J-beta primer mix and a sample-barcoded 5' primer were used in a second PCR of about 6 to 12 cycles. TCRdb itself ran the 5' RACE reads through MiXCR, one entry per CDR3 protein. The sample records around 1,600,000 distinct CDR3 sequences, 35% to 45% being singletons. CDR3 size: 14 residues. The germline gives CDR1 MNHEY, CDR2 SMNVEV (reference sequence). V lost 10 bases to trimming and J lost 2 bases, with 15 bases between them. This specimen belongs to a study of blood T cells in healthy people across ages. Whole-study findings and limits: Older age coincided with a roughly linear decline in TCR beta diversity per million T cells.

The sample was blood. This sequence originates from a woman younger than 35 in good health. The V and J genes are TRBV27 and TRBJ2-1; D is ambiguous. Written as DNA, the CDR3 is TGTGCCACCTCACTTGTACTACCCTACAATGAGCAGTTCTTC. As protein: CATSLVLPYNEQFF.